The 3 T cell receptor beta chains below all came from one sample that was sequenced in a study of blood T cell repertoires in COVID-19. Libraries were prepared by immunoSEQ multiplex PCR; TCRdb keeps only in-frame clonotypes and omits some of them. The sample records about 69,000 clones, about 85% being singletons. Sequenced sample: peripheral blood. These receptors all stem from a man of 80 years or more with acute or convalescent COVID-19.

The rearrangement uses TRBV5-1 and TRBJ2-1, with 8 bases matching TRBD2. The germline CDR1 and CDR2 sequences are SGHRS and YFSETQ. CDR3 length: 15 residues. Trimming took 0 bases from V and 5 from J; bases not matched to a gene: 4. CDR3 protein: CASSLDPAGDNEQFF. For the CDR3, the DNA is TGCGCCAGCAGCTTGGACCCAGCGGGAGACAATGAGCAGTTCTTC.

This clone was recorded only once. The V and J genes are TRBV3-1 (or the pseudogene TRBV3-2) and TRBJ1-1, with TRBD1 as a possible D gene (5 bases). The germline V gene encodes CDR1 LGHDT and CDR2 YNNKEL (reference sequence). With 5 bases removed from V and 4 bases from J, the gap between germline ends came to 17 bases. The length of the CDR3 is 15 residues. The CDR3 region has the DNA TGTGCCAGCAGCGTGAGGAAGGGGTTAGGCACTGAAGCTTTCTTT. Its translation: CASSVRKGLGTEAFF.

This chain joins TRBV30 and TRBJ1-1; the D gene is possibly TRBD1 (6 bases). The V and J ends lost 1 base and 5 bases respectively, with 20 bases between them. Germline V gives CDR1 GTSNPN, CDR2 SVGIG (reference sequence). This CDR3 is 16 amino acids long. The CDR3 sequence is CAWSGIAGADWTEAFF. CDR3 in DNA: TGTGCCTGGAGTGGAATTGCAGGGGCGGATTGGACTGAAGCTTTCTTT.